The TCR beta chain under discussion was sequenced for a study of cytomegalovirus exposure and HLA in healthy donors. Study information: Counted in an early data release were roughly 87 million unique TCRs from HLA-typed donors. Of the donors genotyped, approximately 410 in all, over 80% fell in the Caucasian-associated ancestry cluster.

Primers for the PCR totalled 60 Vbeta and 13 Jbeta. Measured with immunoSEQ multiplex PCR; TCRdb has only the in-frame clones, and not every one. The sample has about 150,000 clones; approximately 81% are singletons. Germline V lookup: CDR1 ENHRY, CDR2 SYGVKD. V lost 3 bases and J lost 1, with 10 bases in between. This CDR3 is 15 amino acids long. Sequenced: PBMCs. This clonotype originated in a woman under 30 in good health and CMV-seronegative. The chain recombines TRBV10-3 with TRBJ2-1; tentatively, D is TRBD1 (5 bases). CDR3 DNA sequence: TGTGCCATCAGTGAACAACAGGATTCCTACAATGAGCAGTTCTTC. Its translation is CAISEQQDSYNEQFF.